Following are 32 T cell receptor beta chains from one sample sequenced in a study of blood T cell repertoires in COVID-19. TCRdb keeps only in-frame clones here, not all; method: immunoSEQ multiplex PCR. This sample has some 210,000 clones, with about four fifths found just once. The sequencing input was PBMCs or T cells enriched from blood (not recorded which). These receptors were obtained from a woman aged 45-65 years with acute COVID-19.

Note on this clone: At one end, the junction sequence differs from germline, possibly due to a read error. Within the sample, other DNA sequences also encode this same CDR3. The chain carries TRBV7-7 and TRBJ2-5; possibly TRBD2 for D (6 bases). Germline V gene sequence: CDR1 SSHAT, CDR2 FNYEAQ (reference sequence). The CDR3 covers 13 residues. The CDR3 loop is CASSPGGQETQYF. The CDR3, as DNA: TGTGCTAGCAGTCCCGGGGGCCAAGAGACCCAGTACTTC.

This rearrangement joins TRBV5-1 to TRBJ1-2; 7 nucleotides agree with TRBD1. Trimming cost V 5 bases and J 1 base; bases outside gene matches: 11. The CDR3 covers 16 residues. CDR1 SGHRS and CDR2 YFSETQ come from the germline V gene. CDR3 sequence (DNA): TGCGCCAGCAGTCCGACTGGGACAGATTTTAACTATGGCTACACCTTC. It specifies CASSPTGTDFNYGYTF.

This chain connects TRBV7-8 to TRBJ1-5, with a tentative D call TRBD1 (6 bases). V lost 4 bases, J lost 3 bases, and 16 bases lay in between. Germline values: CDR1 SGHVS, CDR2 FQNEAQ. The CDR3 runs 16 residues. The CDR3, as DNA: TGTGCCAGCAGCTCAGGGGCCCCGGACGTCAATCAGCCCCAGCATTTT. This translates into CASSSGAPDVNQPQHF.

This clone was found a few times. The gene calls are TRBV5-1 and TRBJ1-6; tentatively, D is TRBD1 (6 bases). V dropped 4 bases and J dropped 7 bases, with 21 bases sitting between them. The CDR3 spans 17 residues. Germline-derived CDR1 and CDR2 are SGHRS and YFSETQ. The CDR3 sequence: CASSLDPHRALNSPLHF. The DNA for the CDR3 is TGCGCCAGCAGCCTGGATCCTCACAGGGCGTTGAATTCACCCCTCCACTTT.

This chain connects TRBV7-3 to TRBJ2-2; D is undetermined. The CDR3 sequence is 12 residues long. Trimming took 5 bases from V and 7 from J, leaving 8 bases between them. Germline CDR1 is SGHTA and CDR2 is FQGTGA. The DNA for the CDR3 is TGTGCCAGCAGCGGCGCAGGCGGGGAGCTGTTTTTT. Its protein is CASSGAGGELFF.

This chain links TRBV19 with TRBJ2-3; D not resolved. CDR3 length equals 14 residues. V shed 8 bases and J shed 1 base, with 13 bases lying between them. Germline V gene data show CDR1 as LNHDA and CDR2 as SQIVND (reference sequence). The CDR3 nucleotides are TGTGCCAGTGTAAATGGGCCGGGCACAGATACGCAGTATTTT. Its protein is CASVNGPGTDTQYF.

The gene calls are TRBV23-1 and TRBJ2-1; D call uncertain. TRBV23-1 is assigned to the ORF class and has an uncertain function. Trimming stripped 2 bases from V and 3 bases from J, with 14 bases between. The CDR3 spans 16 residues. CDR3 loop: CASSQRCCDLYNEQFF. The CDR3 coding sequence is TGCGCCAGCAGTCAACGGTGTTGTGATCTCTACAATGAGCAGTTCTTC.

This chain links TRBV4-1 with TRBJ2-1, with 7 bases that match TRBD2. Germline-derived CDR1 and CDR2 are MGHRA and YSYEKL. This CDR3 comprises 15 residues. V shed 4 bases, J shed 12 bases, and the junction held 15 bases outside the gene matches. CDR3 sequence reads: CASSPPNSGPSGQFF. The CDR3 DNA reads as TGCGCCAGCAGCCCCCCCAATAGCGGGCCTTCCGGGCAGTTCTTC.

The rearrangement links TRBV19 to TRBJ2-3; 8 nucleotides line up with TRBD2. The CDR3 is made up of 14 amino acids. CDR1 is LNHDA and CDR2 is SQIVND in the germline V gene (reference sequence). With 4 bases clipped from V and 3 bases from J, the junction kept 3 bases outside the gene matches. This CDR3 reads CASSSSGGTDTQYF. CDR3 coding DNA: TGTGCCAGTAGTAGCAGCGGGGGTACAGATACGCAGTATTTT.

This chain links TRBV15 with TRBJ2-5; the D is unclear. Trimming took off 1 base at V and 0 bases at J, with 12 bases between the two ends. The CDR3 has 16 amino acids. CDR1 is LNHNV, CDR2 YYDKDF, per germline (reference sequence). The CDR3: CATSRGRRQNQETQYF. The CDR3 DNA reads as TGTGCCACCAGCAGAGGACGGCGGCAAAACCAAGAGACCCAGTACTTC.

The J gene is TRBJ2-7, the V gene TRBV30; 7 bases agree with TRBD1. There are 15 residues in the CDR3. The germline CDR1 and CDR2 sequences are GTSNPN and SVGIG (reference sequence). With 5 bases clipped from V and 6 bases from J, the junction kept 16 bases outside the gene matches. CDR3 sequence: CAWAAGGAKWSEQYF. In DNA, the CDR3 is TGTGCCTGGGCGGCAGGGGGTGCGAAGTGGTCCGAGCAGTACTTC. Full variable domain (rest looked up from reference TRBV30 and TRBJ2-7): SQTIHQWPATLVQPVGSPLSLECTVEGTSNPNLYWYRQAAGRGLQLLFYSVGIGQISSEVPQNLSASRPQDRQFILSSKKLLLSDSGFYLCAWAAGGAKWSEQYFGPGTRLTVT.

The chain employs TRBV5-5 and TRBJ1-4, with D hard to call. V was cut by 4 bases and J by 5 bases, with 15 bases left in between. CDR1 SGHKS and CDR2 YYEKEE come from the germline V gene (reference sequence). The CDR3 is 15 amino acids. CDR3 bases: TGTGCCAGCAGCCCCCTCTATTACTACAATGAAAAACTGTTTTTT. It codes for CASSPLYYYNEKLFF.

V is TRBV2 and J is TRBJ2-7, with D possibly matching TRBD1 (5 bases). CDR1 and CDR2 from the germline V gene are SNHLY and FYNNEI. This CDR3 comprises 13 residues. V was cut by 8 bases and J by 2 bases, with 13 bases left in between. The DNA for the CDR3 is TGTGCCAGCGCTAGACAGATAACCTACGAGCAGTACTTC. Encoded protein: CASARQITYEQYF. Full variable domain (missing parts from reference TRBV2 and TRBJ2-7): EPEVTQTPSHQVTQMGQEVILRCVPISNHLYFYWYRQILGQKVEFLVSFYNNEISEKSEIFDDQFSVERPDGSNFTLKIRSTKLEDSAMYFCASARQITYEQYFGPGTRLTVT.

The sample holds one count of this clone. The chain is built from TRBV2 and TRBJ1-4; 9 bases align to TRBD1. Germline V CDR1 and CDR2: SNHLY, FYNNEI. The length of the CDR3 is 15 residues. The V gene end was trimmed by 7 bases and the J gene end by 8 bases; junction bases not matched to a gene: 11. This CDR3 is CASIKEQGAGEKLFF. The CDR3 nucleotides are TGTGCCAGCATCAAAGAACAGGGGGCGGGAGAAAAACTGTTTTTT.

The chain has TRBV2 and TRBJ2-6; TRBD2 is a possible D gene (6 bases). The CDR3 consists of 14 residues. Trimming pared 6 bases from V and 0 bases from J, leaving 6 bases between. From germline, CDR1 is SNHLY and CDR2 FYNNEI. CDR3 DNA: TGTGCCAGCAGGCGGGACTCTGGGGCCAACGTCCTGACTTTC. Translating gives CASRRDSGANVLTF.

This chain links TRBV4-2 with TRBJ2-5; a weak D match, TRBD1 (6 bases). The CDR3 has 15 amino acids. The V and J ends lost 5 bases and 1 base respectively, with 14 bases between them. Germline V gives CDR1 LGHNA, CDR2 YNFKEQ. This CDR3 reads CASSDRQVPQETQYF. CDR3 nucleotide sequence: TGTGCCAGCAGCGATAGACAGGTGCCCCAAGAGACCCAGTACTTC.

The V gene is TRBV9, the J gene TRBJ2-7; 8 nucleotides match TRBD1. This CDR3 has 15 amino acids. With 3 bases clipped from V and 1 base from J, the junction kept 6 bases outside the gene matches. Germline CDR1 is SGDLS and CDR2 is YYNGEE. The chain's CDR3 is CASSGPGQASYEQYF. CDR3 nucleotides: TGTGCCAGCAGCGGACCGGGACAGGCGTCCTACGAGCAGTACTTC.

This clone was found many times. This chain connects TRBV19 to TRBJ2-3, with D maybe TRBD2 (6 bases). CDR1 is LNHDA and CDR2 is SQIVND in the germline V gene (reference sequence). The CDR3 sequence is 13 residues long. The germline V and J ends were trimmed by 3 bases and 10 bases, with 14 bases remaining between them. DNA for the CDR3: TGTGCCAGTAGTATGTCCTTGGGGGGTTCGCAGTATTTT. Its protein is CASSMSLGGSQYF.

The genes are TRBV5-1 and TRBJ2-1; TRBD2 matches at 11 bases. Germline-derived CDR1 and CDR2 are SGHRS and YFSETQ. V shed 4 bases and J 10 bases; nucleotides not matched to a gene: 10. The CDR3 runs to 15 residues. The CDR3 sequence is CASSGVSGGAGEQFF. In nucleotides, the CDR3 is TGCGCCAGCAGCGGCGTTAGCGGGGGGGCCGGGGAGCAGTTCTTC.

The rearrangement joins TRBV4-1 to TRBJ2-1; D might be TRBD2 (6 bases). The CDR3 consists of 17 residues. CDR1 and CDR2 (germline): MGHRA, YSYEKL. V lost 1 base to trimming and J lost 2 bases, with 15 bases between them. The CDR3 spells CASSQGTLALTYNEQFF. The CDR3 DNA sequence: TGCGCCAGCAGCCAAGGAACCCTAGCGTTAACCTACAATGAGCAGTTCTTC.

This clone was observed a handful of times. The chain is built from TRBV5-4 and TRBJ2-5; TRBD1 matches 7 bases. Looked up from germline, CDR1 is SGHNT and CDR2 is YYREEE (reference sequence). The CDR3 length is 13 residues. Trimming took 4 bases from V and 5 from J; bases not matched to a gene: 5. The CDR3 region is CASSAQGEETQYF. DNA for the CDR3: TGTGCCAGCAGCGCGCAGGGGGAGGAGACCCAGTACTTC.

The genes are TRBV7-6 and TRBJ1-6; 7 nucleotides line up with TRBD1. Germline CDR1 and CDR2: SGHVS and FNYEAQ. V lost 4 bases, J lost 4 bases, and 4 bases stayed unmatched. CDR3 length equals 15 residues. The DNA of the CDR3 is TGTGCCAGCAGCTGGGGGACAGTATATAATTCACCCCTCCACTTT. Protein: CASSWGTVYNSPLHF. Using reference TRBV7-6 and TRBJ1-6 for the parts outside the CDR3, the full variable domain is GAGVSQSPRYKVTKRGQDVALRCDPISGHVSLYWYRQALGQGPEFLTYFNYEAQQDKSGLPNDRFSAERPEGSISTLTIQRTEQRDSAMYRCASSWGTVYNSPLHFGNGTRLTVT.

This rearrangement joins TRBV7-2 to TRBJ1-1, with TRBD1 matching over 7 bases. Unmatched junction bases numbered 3, after V lost 6 bases and J lost 5 bases. The CDR3 runs to 12 residues. CDR1 and CDR2 (germline): SGHTA, FQGNSA. The CDR3 here is CASSLTGTEAFF. The CDR3 DNA reads TGTGCCAGCAGTCTGACAGGGACTGAAGCTTTCTTT.

This sequence joins TRBV7-2 and TRBJ2-1, with D maybe TRBD2 (6 bases). The ends were cut back, 8 bases at V and 1 base at J, with 12 bases in the middle. The germline V gene encodes CDR1 SGHTA and CDR2 FQGNSA. This CDR3 spans 14 amino acids. In nucleotides, the CDR3 is TGTGCCAGCGGTGGGGGGTCTTCCTACAATGAGCAGTTCTTC. Translation: CASGGGSSYNEQFF.

In this sample, this clone turned up once. The chain's CDR3 is CASSHGQGDQPQHF. CDR3 coding DNA: TGTGCCAGCAGCCATGGACAGGGCGATCAGCCCCAGCATTTT. The gene calls are TRBV11-2 and TRBJ1-5; TRBD1 matches at 8 bases. V gave up 5 bases and J gave up 5 bases; unmatched junction bases: 5. CDR3 length equals 14 residues. CDR1 and CDR2 (germline): SGHAT, FQNNGV.

Only one count was recorded for this clone. The chain joins TRBV18 to TRBJ2-5; 7 bases map to TRBD2. Trimming took 4 bases from V and 1 from J; bases not matched to a gene: 6. Germline V CDR1 and CDR2: KGHSH, LQKENI. The CDR3 is 15 amino acids. CDR3 in amino acids: CASSLGGTTQETQYF. The CDR3 DNA reads TGTGCCAGCTCACTGGGGGGGACTACCCAAGAGACCCAGTACTTC.

The chain uses TRBV28 and TRBJ2-1; no firm D call. The V and J ends lost 4 bases and 0 bases respectively, with 10 bases between them. There are 15 residues in the CDR3. Germline V gene sequence: CDR1 MDHEN, CDR2 SYDVKM. This CDR3 is CASSYFSSSYNEQFF. In DNA form, the CDR3 reads TGTGCCAGCAGTTACTTTTCGAGCTCCTACAATGAGCAGTTCTTC.

The chain is built from TRBV10-3 and TRBJ1-2; tentative D call: TRBD1 (6 bases). This CDR3 contains 16 residues. The germline CDR1 and CDR2 sequences are ENHRY and SYGVKD. Trimming cost V 3 bases and J 0 bases, with 14 bases left between them. CDR3 sequence (DNA): TGTGCCATCAGTGAAGGTCAGGGGATAGCTAACTATGGCTACACCTTC. Its protein product is CAISEGQGIANYGYTF.

This clone was seen just once. This chain uses TRBV29-1 with TRBJ1-5, with D maybe TRBD1 (6 bases). The CDR3 covers 13 residues. The germline CDR1 and CDR2 sequences are SQVTM and ANQGSEA. V was shortened by 8 bases and J by 5 bases, with 16 bases between the two germline ends. DNA of the CDR3: TGCAGCACAGGGACGGGGACGGATCAGCCCCAGCATTTT. Translation gives CSTGTGTDQPQHF.

The V and J genes are TRBV7-2 and TRBJ2-5, with a tentative D call TRBD1 (5 bases). CDR1 is SGHTA, CDR2 FQGNSA, per germline. The V end lost 1 base, the J end lost 5 bases, and 14 bases lay between the germline ends. The CDR3 spans 15 residues. The CDR3: CASSLDRSRVETQYF. As DNA, the CDR3 is TGTGCCAGCAGCTTAGATCGAAGCAGGGTTGAGACCCAGTACTTC. The entire variable domain, with the rest obtained from reference TRBV7-2 and TRBJ2-5, is as follows: GAGVSQSPSNKVTEKGKDVELRCDPISGHTALYWYRQSLGQGLEFLIYFQGNSAPDKSGLPSDRFSAERTGGSVSTLTIQRTQQEDSAVYLCASSLDRSRVETQYFGPGTRLLVL.

This clone appeared a few times. This rearrangement joins TRBV19 to TRBJ1-1; TRBD1 aligns across 9 bases. The V gene end was trimmed by 7 bases and the J gene end by 3 bases; junction bases not matched to a gene: 9. This CDR3 contains 15 residues. Germline values: CDR1 LNHDA, CDR2 SQIVND (reference sequence). The CDR3: CASKDRDRAHTEAFF. The DNA of the CDR3 is TGTGCCAGTAAAGACCGGGACAGGGCCCACACTGAAGCTTTCTTT. Based on the CDR3 plus reference TRBV19 and TRBJ1-1, the full variable domain is DGGITQSPKYLFRKEGQNVTLSCEQNLNHDAMYWYRQDPGQGLRLIYYSQIVNDFQKGDIAEGYSVSREKKESFPLTVTSAQKNPTAFYLCASKDRDRAHTEAFFGQGTRLTVV.

This rearrangement joins TRBV11-3 to TRBJ2-2; D is uncertain. V lost 4 bases, J lost 9 bases, and 15 bases lay in between. Germline V CDR1 and CDR2: SGHNT, YENEEA. This CDR3 region has 14 residues. The CDR3 sequence: CASSWNSDFRELFF. The CDR3 region has the DNA TGTGCCAGCAGCTGGAACAGTGATTTTAGGGAGCTGTTTTTT.